One and the same sample provided the 19 T cell receptor beta chains below, sequenced in a study of blood T cell repertoires in COVID-19. This table comes from immunoSEQ multiplex PCR, and its TCRdb copy is limited to in-frame clones, with some not included. This sample has around 260,000 clones, with 70% to 85% found just once. The sequencing sample was made of peripheral blood. These receptors all stem from a human donor with COVID-19, enrolled during active disease. The donor label of this sample is uncertain.

This clone was counted ten times or more. The chain employs TRBV24-1 and TRBJ2-7; a possible D gene is TRBD1 (5 bases). The CDR3 spans 14 residues. The V gene lost 12 bases and the J gene lost 2 bases, with 19 bases spanning the gap. The germline V gene encodes CDR1 KGHDR and CDR2 SFDVKD. The CDR3 is CAPRGVRVPYEQYF. CDR3 DNA sequence: TGTGCCCCGCGTGGTGTCAGGGTTCCCTACGAGCAGTACTTC.

To note about this clone: This same CDR3 is encoded by further DNA sequences in the sample. J is TRBJ2-1 and V is TRBV18; D ambiguous. The germline V gene has CDR1 KGHSH and CDR2 LQKENI. This CDR3 has 12 amino acids. The V end lost 3 bases, the J end lost 8 bases, and 8 bases lay between the germline ends. CDR3 sequence (DNA): TGTGCCAGCTCACCCTCCCGGGATGAGCAGTTCTTC. Encoded protein: CASSPSRDEQFF.

In its sample, this clone was seen a few times. The rearrangement joins TRBV28 to TRBJ2-5, with 8 positions matching TRBD1. V lost 8 bases and J lost 2; bases outside the gene matches: 10. This CDR3 region has 15 residues. The V gene's germline CDR1 is MDHEN and CDR2 SYDVKM. The CDR3: CASEMTGVTQETQYF. DNA for the CDR3: TGTGCCAGCGAGATGACAGGGGTCACTCAAGAGACCCAGTACTTC.

The rearrangement joins TRBV10-3 to TRBJ1-1, with 7 bases that match TRBD1. Trimming at V came to 7 bases and at J to 0 bases, leaving 8 bases not matched to a gene. Germline V gene sequence: CDR1 ENHRY, CDR2 SYGVKD. The CDR3 runs 15 residues. CDR3 DNA: TGTGCCATCACCCGGACAGGCGACATGAACACTGAAGCTTTCTTT. It is translated as CAITRTGDMNTEAFF.

The chain combines TRBV2 with TRBJ1-5, with unresolved D. Trimming shortened V by 4 bases and J by 7 bases, and 11 bases separated the two germline ends. The CDR3 runs 13 residues. CDR1 is SNHLY, CDR2 FYNNEI, per germline. DNA of the CDR3: TGTGCCAGCAGTGGCGACACCAACCAGCCCCAGCATTTT. Encoded protein: CASSGDTNQPQHF.

On this clone itself: The DNA is left out, because the CDR3 cannot be placed on it with certainty; the CDR3 is given as TCRdb lists it. The V gene is TRBV28, the J gene TRBJ2-3; the table's D call of TRBD2 was not tested on the DNA. The CDR3 is 17 amino acids long, termini counted. Germline values: CDR1 MDHEN, CDR2 SYDVKM. CDR3 protein: CASSLGMGLAFSDTQYF.

The J gene is TRBJ2-2, the V gene TRBV6-5; 9 bases are shared with TRBD1. The CDR3 consists of 14 residues. The V gene end was trimmed by 6 bases and the J gene end by 7 bases; junction bases not matched to a gene: 6. Germline CDR1 and CDR2: MNHEY and SVGAGI. In DNA form, the CDR3 reads TGTGCCAGCAGCCTCGACAGGGGGGGCGGGGAGCTGTTTTTT. Protein: CASSLDRGGGELFF.

The J gene is TRBJ1-5, the V gene TRBV12-5; perhaps TRBD1 as D (5 bases). Per germline, CDR1 LGHNT and CDR2 FRNRAP. Trimming shortened V by 5 bases and J by 3 bases, and 11 bases separated the two germline ends. The CDR3 sequence is 14 residues long. The CDR3 bases are TGTGCTAGTGGTACGGGGGGGTCCAATCAGCCCCAGCATTTT. It codes for CASGTGGSNQPQHF.

The chain employs TRBV6-5 and TRBJ1-1; maybe TRBD1 (6 bases). With 4 bases removed from V and 6 bases from J, the gap between germline ends came to 15 bases. The CDR3 runs to 14 residues. The germline V gene has CDR1 MNHEY and CDR2 SVGAGI. The CDR3: CASSSAGTYSEAFF. The CDR3 DNA is TGTGCCAGCAGTTCGGCCGGGACATACTCTGAAGCTTTCTTT.

The rearrangement joins TRBV19 to TRBJ1-2; the match to TRBD1 covers 9 bases. V lost 3 bases to trimming and J lost 8 bases; unmatched junction nucleotides: 7. Germline lookup yields CDR1 LNHDA and CDR2 SQIVND (reference sequence). This CDR3 has 14 amino acids. CDR3 sequence: CASSILQGAWGYTF. CDR3 bases: TGTGCCAGTAGTATTCTACAGGGGGCGTGGGGCTACACCTTC.

The V and J genes are TRBV6-5 and TRBJ2-5, with 9 bases matching TRBD2. With 6 bases clipped from V and 5 bases from J, the junction kept 4 bases outside the gene matches. Germline CDR1 reads MNHEY; CDR2 reads SVGAGI. This CDR3 contains 13 residues. CDR3 DNA sequence: TGTGCCAGCAGGACTAGCGGAATGGAGACCCAGTACTTC. Translating it yields CASRTSGMETQYF.

This chain joins TRBV11-2 and TRBJ2-3; no clear D gene. CDR1 SGHAT and CDR2 FQNNGV come from the germline V gene. The ends were cut back, 8 bases at V and 12 bases at J, with 12 bases in the middle. CDR3 length: 10 amino acids. CDR3 nucleotide sequence: TGTGCCAGCCGCGGCTGGTTCCAGTATTTT. It yields the protein CASRGWFQYF.

V and J are TRBV5-6 and TRBJ2-7; D may be TRBD1 (6 bases). Germline V lookup: CDR1 SGHDT, CDR2 YYEEEE. The CDR3 covers 14 residues. V dropped 3 bases and J dropped 0 bases, with 10 bases sitting between them. CDR3 in amino acids: CASSWGLSSYEQYF. CDR3 DNA sequence: TGTGCCAGCAGCTGGGGGCTTAGCTCCTACGAGCAGTACTTC. Filled out from reference TRBV5-6 and TRBJ2-7, the complete variable domain reads DAGVTQSPTHLIKTRGQQVTLRCSPKSGHDTVSWYQQALGQGPQFIFQYYEEEERQRGNFPDRFSGHQFPNYSSELNVNALLLGDSALYLCASSWGLSSYEQYFGPGTRLTVT.

V and J are TRBV5-4 and TRBJ2-6; no definite D call. In germline, CDR1 is SGHNT, CDR2 YYREEE (reference sequence). This CDR3 comprises 17 residues. Between the trimmed V and J ends, which lost 0 bases and 1 base, there was a span of 11 bases. CDR3 nucleotides: TGTGCCAGCAGCTTGGTGGCTTTCTTGTCTGGGGCCAACGTCCTGACTTTC. This encodes CASSLVAFLSGANVLTF.

The chain recombines TRBV5-1 with TRBJ2-7; the D gene is possibly TRBD2 (6 bases). Germline CDR1 SGHRS, CDR2 YFSETQ. Trimming left V 4 bases short and J 0 bases short, with 14 bases between. This CDR3 has 15 residues. CDR3 bases: TGCGCCAGCAGCCAGGACGGGGGATCCTCCTACGAGCAGTACTTC. It translates to CASSQDGGSSYEQYF.

The gene calls are TRBV28 and TRBJ1-4, with 9 bases that match TRBD1. Germline CDR1 and CDR2: MDHEN and SYDVKM. J lost 0 bases, V lost 5 bases, and 4 bases had no gene match. CDR3 size: 16 residues. This CDR3 reads CASSGRDRATNEKLFF. The CDR3 region has the DNA TGTGCCAGCAGTGGAAGGGACAGGGCAACTAATGAAAAACTGTTTTTT.

The J gene is TRBJ2-3, the V gene TRBV7-9; 14 nucleotides line up with TRBD2. CDR1 and CDR2 (germline): SEHNR, FQNEAQ (reference sequence). The CDR3 extends over 16 amino acids. The V segment lost 4 bases and the J segment 1 base; nucleotides outside the gene matches: 1. Here the CDR3 DNA reads TGTGCCAGCAGCTCGGGACTAGCGGGAGGCACAGATACGCAGTATTTT. It specifies CASSSGLAGGTDTQYF.

The chain couples TRBV7-2 to TRBJ1-2; TRBD1 agrees at 8 bases. V shed 4 bases, J shed 4 bases, and the junction held 8 bases outside the gene matches. The germline V gene has CDR1 SGHTA and CDR2 FQGNSA. This CDR3 has 15 residues. The chain's CDR3 is CASSYGPGGSYGYTF. The CDR3 DNA sequence: TGTGCCAGCAGCTACGGGCCAGGGGGCAGCTATGGCTACACCTTC.

Concerning this clone itself: This same CDR3 is encoded by further DNA sequences in the sample. The gene calls are TRBV6-1 and TRBJ1-2; D may be TRBD1 (5 bases). V gave up 1 base and J gave up 0 bases, with 9 bases separating them. From germline, CDR1 is MNHNS and CDR2 SASEGT. The CDR3 runs to 15 residues. CDR3 amino acids: CASSEGGGANYGYTF. The DNA of the CDR3 is TGTGCCAGCAGTGAAGGTGGGGGGGCTAACTATGGCTACACCTTC.